This T cell receptor beta chain was obtained from a study of T cell responses to AZD1222 COVID-19 vaccine. Study observations and caveats: White British ancestry dominated among donors, who included more females, and clonal diversity was possibly underestimated. AZD1222 recipients seropositive at baseline numbered only 5 or 6. Spike-specific TCR breadth and depth went up after people got two AZD1222 doses.

Sequencing used immunoSEQ multiplex PCR; TCRdb keeps in-frame clones, though not all of them. The top ten hold under 10% of the sample, which has approximately 92,000 clones, approximately 91% seen once. Remarks on this clone: The antigen is undetermined.

The germline CDR1 and CDR2 sequences are MNHEY and SMNVEV (reference sequence). V was pared by 11 bases and J by 2 bases, with 10 bases between. CDR3 length: 12 amino acids. This material consisted of peripheral blood, taken on day 0 of AZD1222 vaccination. This receptor was obtained from an adult in good health. The chain carries TRBV27 and TRBJ2-1; weak D call: TRBD2 (5 bases). As DNA, the CDR3 is TGTGCCGAGCGGATCACCTACAATGAGCAGTTCTTC. Its translation is CAERITYNEQFF.